These T cell receptor beta chains were read from a single sample in a study of identical twins. TCRdb processed the 5' RACE reads anew with MiXCR; each CDR3 protein has one entry. The table shows fewer than 550,000 distinct CDR3 sequences, with roughly an eighth occurring only once. These records were also assigned to another study, of yellow fever vaccine responses in identical twins.

The material sequenced was CD4+ T cells sorted from blood. The receptor set was obtained from a woman under 30 in good health. CDR3s include the opening cysteine and the closing phenylalanine or tryptophan. Fields, in order: clone size, V gene, J gene, D gene, CDR3 DNA, CDR3 protein. D genes are given only for firm matches. Clone size is shown for a subset of rows, as once, few, many or a class of expanded clone.

clone size: NA
V gene: TRBV7-2
J gene: TRBJ2-7
D gene: NA
CDR3 DNA: TGTGCCAGCAGCCAGACTAGAGAAGGCGAGCAGTACTTC
CDR3 protein: CASSQTREGEQYF

clone size: few
V gene: TRBV29-1
J gene: TRBJ1-1
D gene: TRBD1
CDR3 DNA: TGCAGCGCGAAAGCCCGGGACAGGGAGAGAGAAGCTTTCTTT
CDR3 protein: CSAKARDREREAFF

clone size: few
V gene: TRBV7-9
J gene: TRBJ2-5
D gene: TRBD1
CDR3 DNA: TGTGCCAGCAGCCTCGGGGGTCGGCAGGGGGCACGAGAGACCCAGTACTTC
CDR3 protein: CASSLGGRQGARETQYF

clone size: NA
V gene: TRBV4-2
J gene: TRBJ2-3
D gene: NA
CDR3 DNA: TGTGCCAGCAGCCAATCCCAAGGAAAAGTAGGACTCACAGATACGCAGTATTTT
CDR3 protein: CASSQSQGKVGLTDTQYF

clone size: NA
V gene: TRBV5-1
J gene: TRBJ2-1
D gene: TRBD2
CDR3 DNA: TGCGCCAGCAGCTCAACGTGGGGTAGCGGGTCCTTGAGCTCCTACAATGAGCAGTTCTTC
CDR3 protein: CASSSTWGSGSLSSYNEQFF

clone size: few
V gene: TRBV7-2
J gene: TRBJ2-1
D gene: TRBD2
CDR3 DNA: TGTGCCAGCAGCTTACCCCCCGGGAGGCTAGGCAATGAGCAGTTCTTC
CDR3 protein: CASSLPPGRLGNEQFF

clone size: NA
V gene: TRBV6-6
J gene: TRBJ2-2
D gene: NA
CDR3 DNA: TGTGCCAGCAGTTACGGCATCGGGGAGCTGTTTTTT
CDR3 protein: CASSYGIGELFF

clone size: many
V gene: TRBV12-3/TRBV12-4
J gene: TRBJ2-5
D gene: TRBD1
CDR3 DNA: TGTGCCAGCAGTCGAACAGGGGTCGAGACCCAGTACTTC
CDR3 protein: CASSRTGVETQYF

clone size: few
V gene: TRBV20-1
J gene: TRBJ2-3
D gene: NA
CDR3 DNA: TGCAGTGCACTGACCCAGGGAGTGACAGATACGCAGTATTTT
CDR3 protein: CSALTQGVTDTQYF

clone size: NA
V gene: TRBV14
J gene: TRBJ2-1
D gene: TRBD2
CDR3 DNA: TGTGCCAGCAGCCAAGATCTGCCCAACGTCGCGGGAGACTGGGGTGAGCAGTTCTTC
CDR3 protein: CASSQDLPNVAGDWGEQFF

clone size: few
V gene: TRBV4-2
J gene: TRBJ2-3
D gene: TRBD2
CDR3 DNA: TGTGCCAGCAGCCAAGAGCTAATAGCGGGGGTCGGTGGCACAGATACGCAGTATTTT
CDR3 protein: CASSQELIAGVGGTDTQYF

clone size: few
V gene: TRBV5-1
J gene: TRBJ2-2
D gene: NA
CDR3 DNA: TGCGCCAGCAGCTTATTAGGGGCCACCGGGGAGCTGTTTTTT
CDR3 protein: CASSLLGATGELFF

clone size: few
V gene: TRBV20-1
J gene: TRBJ2-7
D gene: NA
CDR3 DNA: TGCAGTGCCGACCGGGGGGCGCTTAACGAGCAGTACTTC
CDR3 protein: CSADRGALNEQYF

clone size: NA
V gene: TRBV5-4
J gene: TRBJ2-7
D gene: NA
CDR3 DNA: TGTGCCAGCAGCTCGGGAGCGGGTAAGGCCTACGAGCAGTACTTC
CDR3 protein: CASSSGAGKAYEQYF

clone size: NA
V gene: TRBV6-2/TRBV6-3
J gene: TRBJ2-2
D gene: TRBD2
CDR3 DNA: TGTGCCAGCAGGATAATAGCGGGTACGAACACCGGGGAGCTGTTTTTT
CDR3 protein: CASRIIAGTNTGELFF

clone size: NA
V gene: TRBV7-6
J gene: TRBJ2-1
D gene: NA
CDR3 DNA: TGTGCCAGCAGCACTGGACGCGGGGACGAAATATTCGGCAATGAGCAGTTCTTC
CDR3 protein: CASSTGRGDEIFGNEQFF

clone size: few
V gene: TRBV5-1
J gene: TRBJ1-6
D gene: NA
CDR3 DNA: TGCGCCAGCAGCTCCAACCTGGAGAATTCACCCCTCCACTTT
CDR3 protein: CASSSNLENSPLHF

clone size: few
V gene: TRBV7-2
J gene: TRBJ2-6
D gene: TRBD1
CDR3 DNA: TGTGCCAGCAGCTTAAACAGGGGGAGCTCTGGGGCCAACGTCCTGACTTTC
CDR3 protein: CASSLNRGSSGANVLTF

clone size: NA
V gene: TRBV6-2/TRBV6-3
J gene: TRBJ2-7
D gene: NA
CDR3 DNA: TGTGCCAGCTTAGCGATAGGACAGACCTACGAGCAGTACTTC
CDR3 protein: CASLAIGQTYEQYF

clone size: many
V gene: TRBV9
J gene: TRBJ2-1
D gene: TRBD1
CDR3 DNA: TGTGCCAGCAGCGTGGCAAGGACAGGGGTAAATGAGCAGTTCTTC
CDR3 protein: CASSVARTGVNEQFF

clone size: many
V gene: TRBV24-1
J gene: TRBJ2-3
D gene: TRBD2
CDR3 DNA: TGTGCCACCAGCCGGGGACTAGCGGATTACACAGATACGCAGTATTTT
CDR3 protein: CATSRGLADYTDTQYF

clone size: many
V gene: TRBV5-1
J gene: TRBJ2-1
D gene: TRBD2
CDR3 DNA: TGCGCCAGCAGCATTAGCGGGAAGGATCTCAATGAGCAGTTCTTC
CDR3 protein: CASSISGKDLNEQFF

clone size: NA
V gene: TRBV20-1
J gene: TRBJ1-2
D gene: NA
CDR3 DNA: TGCAGTGCTAGAGATCGGGCGCTCGGCTACACCTTC
CDR3 protein: CSARDRALGYTF

clone size: NA
V gene: TRBV7-3
J gene: TRBJ2-3
D gene: TRBD2
CDR3 DNA: TGTGCCAGCAGCTCCGTAGCGGGGGGGAGCACAGATACGCAGTATTTT
CDR3 protein: CASSSVAGGSTDTQYF

clone size: many
V gene: TRBV5-1
J gene: TRBJ1-5
D gene: NA
CDR3 DNA: TGCGCCAGCAGCTTGGGTCTGGGGCACCAGCCCCAGCATTTT
CDR3 protein: CASSLGLGHQPQHF

clone size: many
V gene: TRBV5-1
J gene: TRBJ1-2
D gene: NA
CDR3 DNA: TGCGCCAGCAGCTTCGGGACAAACTATGGCTACACCTTC
CDR3 protein: CASSFGTNYGYTF

clone size: NA
V gene: TRBV5-6
J gene: TRBJ2-3
D gene: NA
CDR3 DNA: TGTGCCAGCAGCTTAGTACTTGGTGGGGTTGGAACAGATACGCAGTATTTT
CDR3 protein: CASSLVLGGVGTDTQYF

clone size: NA
V gene: TRBV12-3/TRBV12-4
J gene: TRBJ1-6
D gene: NA
CDR3 DNA: TGTGCCAGCAGTTTTCGTTCCGGGACGGGGACAAATAATTCACCCCTCCACTTT
CDR3 protein: CASSFRSGTGTNNSPLHF

clone size: few
V gene: TRBV7-2
J gene: TRBJ2-7
D gene: TRBD2
CDR3 DNA: TGTGCCAGCAGCCCACGGACTAGCGGGCAGGAGCAGTACTTC
CDR3 protein: CASSPRTSGQEQYF

clone size: NA
V gene: TRBV20-1
J gene: TRBJ1-4
D gene: NA
CDR3 DNA: TGCAGTGCTAGAAAGGAGACCAATGAAAAACTGTTTTTT
CDR3 protein: CSARKETNEKLFF

clone size: NA
V gene: TRBV9
J gene: TRBJ2-3
D gene: NA
CDR3 DNA: TGTGCCAGCAGTAGTAGGGGTAAGGCAGATACGCAGTATTTT
CDR3 protein: CASSSRGKADTQYF

clone size: NA
V gene: TRBV18
J gene: TRBJ2-7
D gene: TRBD1
CDR3 DNA: TGTGCCAGCTCACCTCTGACAGGGCACGAGCAGTACTTC
CDR3 protein: CASSPLTGHEQYF

clone size: few
V gene: TRBV28
J gene: TRBJ1-5
D gene: TRBD1
CDR3 DNA: TGTGCCAGCAGTAAACCGACAGGGCATCTTCGGCCCCAGCATTTT
CDR3 protein: CASSKPTGHLRPQHF

clone size: few
V gene: TRBV25-1
J gene: TRBJ2-7
D gene: NA
CDR3 DNA: TGTGCCAGCAGTGATCAAATACTGGGCCGGACGGAGCCATACTTC
CDR3 protein: CASSDQILGRTEPYF

clone size: once
V gene: TRBV3-1
J gene: TRBJ2-7
D gene: TRBD2
CDR3 DNA: TGTGCCAGCAGCCGAGGGGACGGGGGGGCCTACGAGCAGTACTTC
CDR3 protein: CASSRGDGGAYEQYF

clone size: NA
V gene: TRBV3-1
J gene: TRBJ2-4
D gene: NA
CDR3 DNA: TGTGCCAGCAGCCTGGGGTCCCGAAAATGGGAATTAGCCAAAAACATTCAGTACTTC
CDR3 protein: CASSLGSRKWELAKNIQYF

clone size: many
V gene: TRBV7-2
J gene: TRBJ2-7
D gene: NA
CDR3 DNA: TGTGCCAGCAGCTTAGTGCTACAGGGAGGATCCTACGAGCAGTACTTC
CDR3 protein: CASSLVLQGGSYEQYF

clone size: NA
V gene: TRBV5-1
J gene: TRBJ2-1
D gene: TRBD1
CDR3 DNA: TGCGCCAGCAGCTCCGACAGGGGGGCCAACAATGAGCAGTTCTTC
CDR3 protein: CASSSDRGANNEQFF

clone size: NA
V gene: TRBV6-1
J gene: TRBJ2-1
D gene: TRBD2
CDR3 DNA: TGTGCCAGCAAAATCGGGGGAGGGTCCTACAATGAGCAGTTCTTC
CDR3 protein: CASKIGGGSYNEQFF

clone size: NA
V gene: TRBV5-1
J gene: TRBJ1-2
D gene: TRBD1
CDR3 DNA: TGCGCCAGCAGCTTGGGGACAGGGGCGGACTATGGCTACACCTTC
CDR3 protein: CASSLGTGADYGYTF

clone size: NA
V gene: TRBV7-2
J gene: TRBJ2-7
D gene: TRBD2
CDR3 DNA: TGTGCCAGCAGATCCCCGGGGGGCGAGCAGTACTTC
CDR3 protein: CASRSPGGEQYF

clone size: few
V gene: TRBV3-1
J gene: TRBJ2-1
D gene: NA
CDR3 DNA: TGTGCCAGCAGCAGCCGGGACAGGGCTCCTAGCGGGAACTACAATGAGCAGTTCTTC
CDR3 protein: CASSSRDRAPSGNYNEQFF

clone size: NA
V gene: TRBV5-1
J gene: TRBJ1-1
D gene: NA
CDR3 DNA: TGCGCCAGCAGCTTGCTGACGGAAGTAGTGACTGAAGCTTTCTTT
CDR3 protein: CASSLLTEVVTEAFF

clone size: NA
V gene: TRBV28
J gene: TRBJ2-1
D gene: TRBD2
CDR3 DNA: TGTGCCAGCAGTCAAACTAGCGCTCACAATGAGCAGTTCTTC
CDR3 protein: CASSQTSAHNEQFF

clone size: NA
V gene: TRBV23-1
J gene: TRBJ2-4
D gene: NA
CDR3 DNA: TGCGCCAGCAGTCAATCGCCTCACGGACACGACATTCAGTACTTC
CDR3 protein: CASSQSPHGHDIQYF

clone size: few
V gene: TRBV24-1
J gene: TRBJ1-5
D gene: NA
CDR3 DNA: TGTGCCACCAGTGAGCCCGGGGCCTACAATCAGCCCCAGCATTTT
CDR3 protein: CATSEPGAYNQPQHF

clone size: NA
V gene: TRBV5-1
J gene: TRBJ2-5
D gene: NA
CDR3 DNA: TGCGCCAGCAGCTTCCTCCAGGGGAAGGGAGAGACCCAGTACTTC
CDR3 protein: CASSFLQGKGETQYF

clone size: NA
V gene: TRBV5-6
J gene: TRBJ2-5
D gene: NA
CDR3 DNA: TGTGCCAGCAGCTTGTCCGGGAGTCAACAAGAGACCCAGTACTTC
CDR3 protein: CASSLSGSQQETQYF

clone size: NA
V gene: TRBV7-6
J gene: TRBJ2-5
D gene: NA
CDR3 DNA: TGTGCCAGCAGCTCCATGCACCTAGCAGGCGAGACCCAGTACTTC
CDR3 protein: CASSSMHLAGETQYF